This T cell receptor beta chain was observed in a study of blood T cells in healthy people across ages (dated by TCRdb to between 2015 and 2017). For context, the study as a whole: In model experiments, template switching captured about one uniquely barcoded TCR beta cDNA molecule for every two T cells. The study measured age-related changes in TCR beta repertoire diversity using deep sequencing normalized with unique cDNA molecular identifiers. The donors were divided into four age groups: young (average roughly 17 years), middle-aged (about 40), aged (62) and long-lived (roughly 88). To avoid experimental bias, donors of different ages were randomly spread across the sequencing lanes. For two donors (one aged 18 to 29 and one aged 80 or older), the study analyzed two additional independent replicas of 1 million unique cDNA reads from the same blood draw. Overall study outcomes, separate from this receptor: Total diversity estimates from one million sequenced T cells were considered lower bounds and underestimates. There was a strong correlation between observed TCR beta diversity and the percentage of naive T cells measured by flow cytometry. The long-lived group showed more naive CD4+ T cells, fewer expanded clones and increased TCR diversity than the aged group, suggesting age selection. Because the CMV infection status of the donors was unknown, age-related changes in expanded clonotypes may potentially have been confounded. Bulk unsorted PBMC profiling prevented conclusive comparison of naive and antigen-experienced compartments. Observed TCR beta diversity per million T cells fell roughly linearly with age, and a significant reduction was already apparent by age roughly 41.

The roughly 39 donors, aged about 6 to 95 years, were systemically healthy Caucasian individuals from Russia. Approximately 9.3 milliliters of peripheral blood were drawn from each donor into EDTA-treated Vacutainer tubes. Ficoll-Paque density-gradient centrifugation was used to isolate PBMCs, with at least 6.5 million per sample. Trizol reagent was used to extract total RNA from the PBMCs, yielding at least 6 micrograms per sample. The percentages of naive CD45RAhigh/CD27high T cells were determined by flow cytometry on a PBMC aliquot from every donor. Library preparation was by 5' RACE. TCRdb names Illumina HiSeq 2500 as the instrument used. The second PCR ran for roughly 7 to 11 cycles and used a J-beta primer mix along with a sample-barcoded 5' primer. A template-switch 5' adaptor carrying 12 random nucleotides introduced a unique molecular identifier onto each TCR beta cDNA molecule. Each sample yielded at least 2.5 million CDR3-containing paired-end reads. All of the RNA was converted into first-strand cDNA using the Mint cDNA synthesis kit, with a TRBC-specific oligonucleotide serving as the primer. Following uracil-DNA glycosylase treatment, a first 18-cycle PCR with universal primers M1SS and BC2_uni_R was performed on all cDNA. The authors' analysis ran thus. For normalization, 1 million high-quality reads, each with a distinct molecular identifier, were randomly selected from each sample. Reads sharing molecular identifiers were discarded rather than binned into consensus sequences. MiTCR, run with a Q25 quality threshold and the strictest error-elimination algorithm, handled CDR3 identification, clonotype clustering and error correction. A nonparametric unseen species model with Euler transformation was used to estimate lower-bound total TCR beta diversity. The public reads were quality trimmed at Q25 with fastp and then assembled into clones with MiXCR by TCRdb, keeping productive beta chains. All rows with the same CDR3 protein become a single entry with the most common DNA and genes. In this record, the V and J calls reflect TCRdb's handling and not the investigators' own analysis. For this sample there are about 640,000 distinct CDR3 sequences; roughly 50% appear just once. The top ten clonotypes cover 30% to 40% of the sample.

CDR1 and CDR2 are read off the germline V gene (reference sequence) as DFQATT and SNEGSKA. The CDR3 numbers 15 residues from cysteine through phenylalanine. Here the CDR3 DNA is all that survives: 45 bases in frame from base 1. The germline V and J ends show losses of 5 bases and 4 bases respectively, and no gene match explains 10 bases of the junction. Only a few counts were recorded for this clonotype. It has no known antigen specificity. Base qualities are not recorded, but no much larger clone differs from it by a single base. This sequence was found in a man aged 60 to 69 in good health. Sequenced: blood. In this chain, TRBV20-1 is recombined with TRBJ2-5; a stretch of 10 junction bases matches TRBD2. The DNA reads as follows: TGCAGTGCTCCCAGCGGGGGGGTAAAGCGAGAGACCCAGTACTTC. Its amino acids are CSAPSGGVKRETQYF.